The rows below give T cell receptor beta chains drawn from one sample of a study of fetal regulatory T cell absence and autoimmunity. Method: immunoSEQ multiplex PCR; TCRdb's copy keeps in-frame clones and lacks some. Found here are more than 90,000 clones, about two thirds of them singletons; the top ten hold roughly 2%. The sequenced material came from pancreas tissue. All receptors derive from a male donor with IPEX syndrome. Both conserved end residues are part of each CDR3. D genes are given only for firm matches. Part of the rows lack a size; the others show once, few, many or a class for expanded clones.

CDR3 protein,CDR3 DNA,J gene,D gene,clone size,V gene
CASSRKRDSKNIQYF,TGTGCCAGCAGCCGGAAGCGGGACAGCAAAAACATTCAGTACTTC,TRBJ2-4,.,few,TRBV6-6
CASSGRSYNEQFF,TGTGCCAGCAGCGGGAGGTCCTACAATGAGCAGTTCTTC,TRBJ2-1,TRBD2,.,TRBV27
CASSEAQPQHF,TGTGCCAGCAGTGAAGCTCAGCCCCAGCATTTT,TRBJ1-5,.,.,TRBV6-1
CASSFGAGGSYEQYF,TGTGCCAGCAGTTTCGGAGCGGGGGGCTCCTACGAGCAGTACTTC,TRBJ2-7,TRBD2,.,TRBV27
CASSLGVGYGYTF,TGCGCCAGCAGCTTGGGGGTAGGGTATGGCTACACCTTC,TRBJ1-2,.,.,TRBV5-1
CAWRSGNLGEQYF,TGTGCCTGGAGGAGCGGGAACTTAGGAGAGCAGTACTTC,TRBJ2-7,TRBD2,few,TRBV30
CASSPGPRAGTEAFF,TGTGCCAGCAGCCCTGGGCCACGTGCGGGCACTGAAGCTTTCTTT,TRBJ1-1,.,.,TRBV7-9
CASSLLAGGKETQYF,TGTGCCAGCAGCTTGCTAGCGGGAGGGAAAGAGACCCAGTACTTC,TRBJ2-5,TRBD2,.,TRBV5-5
CASSLAPSIVSGANVLTF,TGTGCCAGCAGCTTAGCCCCATCTATAGTCTCTGGGGCCAACGTCCTGACTTTC,TRBJ2-6,.,.,TRBV11-2
CASSPFDRRDYNEQFF,TGTGCCAGCAGTCCCTTCGACAGGCGGGACTACAATGAGCAGTTCTTC,TRBJ2-1,.,.,TRBV2